Below, 26 T cell receptor beta chains from the same sample are listed, as sequenced in a study of blood T cells in healthy people across ages. With a J-beta primer mix and a sample-barcoded 5' primer, a second PCR ran about 7 to 12 cycles. Each CDR3 protein gets one entry after TCRdb re-called the 5' RACE reads with MiXCR. The sample contains roughly 1,800,000 distinct CDR3 sequences, less than 50% of which appear only once. The sequenced sample consisted of blood. The receptor set was obtained from a woman in her forties in good health.

This clonotype has ten or more counts. The chain carries TRBV5-5 and TRBJ2-5, with a weak D call TRBD2 (6 bases). V was clipped by 0 bases and J by 7 bases, with 13 bases between them. Germline values: CDR1 SGHKS, CDR2 YYEKEE (reference sequence). This CDR3 is 14 amino acids long. CDR3 residues: CASSLESPLATQYF. CDR3 bases: TGTGCCAGCAGCTTGGAATCGCCACTAGCGACCCAGTACTTC.

This clonotype has a handful of counts. The chain carries TRBV6-2 or TRBV6-3 and TRBJ1-5; D not resolved. Germline V gene lookup returns CDR1 MNHEY and CDR2 SVGEGT. This CDR3 comprises 13 residues. V lost 4 bases to trimming and J lost 4 bases, with 8 bases between them. In DNA form, the CDR3 reads TGTGCCAGCAGTTTGGCCCTTAATCAGCCCCAGCATTTT. Its translation is CASSLALNQPQHF.

The chain joins TRBV25-1 to TRBJ1-6, with no clear D. Deletions cut 10 bases from V and 0 bases from J, with 19 bases between. The CDR3 extends over 17 amino acids. Germline V gene data show CDR1 as MGHDK and CDR2 as SYGVNS. DNA of the CDR3: TGTGCCACCCGGAGTTGGGGTCACGGCTCCTATAATTCACCCCTCCACTTT. It codes for CATRSWGHGSYNSPLHF.

The J gene is TRBJ1-2, the V gene TRBV20-1, with TRBD1 identical over 9 bases. The length of the CDR3 is 14 residues. V shed 2 bases, J shed 10 bases, and the junction held 11 bases outside the gene matches. From germline, CDR1 is DFQATT and CDR2 SNEGSKA (reference sequence). As DNA, the CDR3 is TGCAGTGCTAGACCTCCCGGGACAGGGATTGTCTACACCTTC. Residues: CSARPPGTGIVYTF.

This clonotype showed up just a few times. J is TRBJ2-7 and V is TRBV20-1, with 7 bases matching TRBD2. The V gene's germline CDR1 is DFQATT and CDR2 SNEGSKA (reference sequence). Germline trimming cut 0 bases from V and 0 bases from J; bases unmatched to any gene: 5. The CDR3 is 15 amino acids. For the CDR3, the DNA is TGCAGTGCTAGAGATCCCCGACTAGCCTCCTACGAGCAGTACTTC. It encodes CSARDPRLASYEQYF.

The V and J genes are TRBV4-1 and TRBJ2-3; D is perhaps TRBD2 (6 bases). V lost 0 bases, J lost 2 bases, and 12 bases lay in between. This CDR3 region has 16 residues. CDR1 and CDR2 from the germline V gene are MGHRA and YSYEKL. The CDR3 nucleotides are TGCGCCAGCAGCCAAGATGCGGGGATGAACACAGATACGCAGTATTTT. Its protein product is CASSQDAGMNTDTQYF.

This sequence joins TRBV18 and TRBJ1-1; 7 positions agree with TRBD1. The trim removed 5 bases at V and 2 bases at J, leaving 17 bases unmatched. There are 18 residues in the CDR3. Germline-derived CDR1 and CDR2 are KGHSH and LQKENI. In DNA, the CDR3 is TGTGCCAGCTCAGCCAGACAGGGCGGTGAGGTTGATAACACTGAAGCTTTCTTT. This codes for CASSARQGGEVDNTEAFF.

This clonotype was recorded at least ten times. The rearrangement links TRBV7-2 to TRBJ2-7, with TRBD1 matching 7 bases. This CDR3 is 13 amino acids long. Germline V gene data show CDR1 as SGHTA and CDR2 as FQGNSA. V trimming: 6 bases; J trimming: 6 bases; junction bases outside the gene matches: 8. DNA for the CDR3: TGTGCCAGCAGTTCCCAGGGGGTTACCGAGCAGTACTTC. As protein: CASSSQGVTEQYF.

This clonotype was detected only a few times. V usage is TRBV7-8 and J usage is TRBJ2-4, with a possible D match to TRBD2 (6 bases). The CDR3 spans 19 residues. V was shortened by 6 bases and J by 0 bases, with 24 bases between the two germline ends. CDR1 and CDR2 (germline): SGHVS, FQNEAQ. CDR3 DNA sequence: TGTGCCAGCAGATTGTTTCCCCAGCGGGCGGAGATAGCCAAAAACATTCAGTACTTC. Its translation is CASRLFPQRAEIAKNIQYF. Filled out from reference TRBV7-8 and TRBJ2-4, the complete variable domain reads GAGVSQSPRYKVAKRGQDVALRCDPISGHVSLFWYQQALGQGPEFLTYFQNEAQLDKSGLPSDRFFAERPEGSVSTLKIQRTQQEDSAVYLCASRLFPQRAEIAKNIQYFGAGTRLSVL.

The rearrangement joins TRBV20-1 to TRBJ1-2; D is ambiguous. CDR3 length: 12 residues. Germline CDR1 is DFQATT and CDR2 is SNEGSKA (reference sequence). V lost 0 bases and J 4 bases, leaving 6 bases between the germline ends. The CDR3 DNA follows: TGCAGTGCTAGAGATCCTATCTATGGCTACACCTTC. This sequence encodes CSARDPIYGYTF.

J is TRBJ1-2 and V is TRBV10-3, with TRBD1 matching 7 bases. This CDR3 comprises 15 residues. From germline, CDR1 is ENHRY and CDR2 SYGVKD. The V and J ends lost 4 bases and 8 bases, in that order; junction bases with no gene match: 13. CDR3 in amino acids: CAISGRGTAGDGYTF. In nucleotides, the CDR3 is TGTGCCATCAGTGGCCGAGGGACAGCCGGGGACGGCTACACCTTC.

The chain employs TRBV6-2 or TRBV6-3 and TRBJ2-7, with D unclear. The J call may not be correct, given that the DNA end is closer to TRBJ2-4. The germline CDR1 and CDR2 sequences are MNHEY and SVGEGT. The CDR3 runs 13 residues. In DNA form, the CDR3 reads TGTGCCAGCATGTTAGCCGGCGGAAACATTCAGTACTTC. This sequence encodes CASMLAGGNIQYF.

This rearrangement joins TRBV5-1 to TRBJ1-5; 11 bases line up with TRBD1. Germline loops: CDR1 SGHRS, CDR2 YFSETQ. There are 17 residues in the CDR3. Trimming at V came to 4 bases and at J to 0 bases, leaving 6 bases not matched to a gene. DNA for the CDR3: TGCGCCAGCAGCCCAGGGACAGGGGGGGATAGCAATCAGCCCCAGCATTTT. It yields the protein CASSPGTGGDSNQPQHF.

The CDR3 DNA is TGCGCCAGCAGCTTGTACGCCAACAGGGATCGGAGGGGCACTGAAGCTTTCTTT. Protein: CASSLYANRDRRGTEAFF. V is TRBV5-1 and J is TRBJ1-1; possible D gene TRBD1, 6 bases. CDR1 is SGHRS and CDR2 is YFSETQ in the germline V gene. V was pared by 1 base and J by 4 bases, with 23 bases between. The length of the CDR3 is 18 residues.

CDR3 sequence: CASSLTISGAPSGEQFF. CDR3 DNA sequence: TGTGCCAGCAGCCTAACTATTAGCGGGGCCCCTTCGGGTGAGCAGTTCTTC. The V call is TRBV14, the J call TRBJ2-1, with 8 bases fitting TRBD2. Germline V gene sequence: CDR1 SGHDN, CDR2 FVKESK. The V segment lost 4 bases and the J segment 9 bases; nucleotides outside the gene matches: 17. This CDR3 has 17 amino acids.

This chain links TRBV27 with TRBJ1-5; a weak D match, TRBD1 (6 bases). CDR1 and CDR2 (germline): MNHEY, SMNVEV (reference sequence). Trimming left V 5 bases short and J 8 bases short, with 13 bases between. The CDR3 is made up of 13 amino acids. CDR3 nucleotides: TGTGCCAGCAGTGAGATAGGACAGAAGCCCCAGCATTTT. It specifies CASSEIGQKPQHF.

The chain has TRBV6-2 or TRBV6-3 and TRBJ2-4; a weak D match, TRBD2 (6 bases). Per germline, CDR1 MNHEY and CDR2 SVGEGT. V was clipped by 2 bases and J by 0 bases, with 20 bases between them. CDR3 length equals 19 residues. The CDR3 DNA follows: TGTGCCAGCAGTTACGAGGCTATGGGAGGATCTTTAGCCAAAAACATTCAGTACTTC. Translated, it gives CASSYEAMGGSLAKNIQYF.

The V call is TRBV12-3 or TRBV12-4, the J call TRBJ2-1; D may be TRBD2 (5 bases). The CDR3 totals 12 residues. Trimming cost V 5 bases and J 10 bases, with 12 bases left between them. Written as DNA, the CDR3 is TGTGCCAGCAGTAGCGTGAGAGGGGAGCAGTTCTTC. It is translated as CASSSVRGEQFF.

The chain combines TRBV5-6 with TRBJ2-5; D is ambiguous. Trimming stripped 4 bases from V and 1 base from J, with 14 bases between. The CDR3 contains 15 residues. Germline lookup yields CDR1 SGHDT and CDR2 YYEEEE. CDR3 nucleotide sequence: TGTGCCAGCAGCCCGGACGGTCTAACCCAAGAGACCCAGTACTTC. Translating it yields CASSPDGLTQETQYF.

In this sample, this clonotype turned up a few times. V and J are TRBV28 and TRBJ2-3, with D possibly TRBD2 on 6 matching bases. The CDR3 totals 17 residues. The germline V and J ends were trimmed by 2 bases and 2 bases, with 17 bases remaining between them. Germline-derived CDR1 and CDR2 are MDHEN and SYDVKM. CDR3 coding DNA: TGTGCCAGCAGTTTAGGCAGGTGGGGGGTGGACACAGATACGCAGTATTTT. Protein sequence: CASSLGRWGVDTDTQYF.

This rearrangement joins TRBV6-2 or TRBV6-3 to TRBJ2-7, with D unclear. The CDR3 runs 16 residues. V was shortened by 5 bases and J by 3 bases, with 20 bases between the two germline ends. CDR1 is MNHEY and CDR2 is SVGEGT in the germline V gene. CDR3 DNA sequence: TGTGCCAGCAGTCGAACCGGTCCTGCCACCCACTACGAGCAGTACTTC. Translated, it gives CASSRTGPATHYEQYF.

The chain couples TRBV6-5 to TRBJ2-5; D perhaps matches TRBD1 (6 bases). Near its end, the DNA agrees better with TRBJ2-4, so the J call may be wrong. The germline V gene encodes CDR1 MNHEY and CDR2 SVGAGI. The CDR3 is 14 amino acids. CDR3 sequence reads: CASSQGQPENIQYF. Here the CDR3 DNA reads TGTGCCAGCAGCCAAGGACAGCCAGAAAACATTCAGTACTTC.

This clonotype came up many times. V usage is TRBV20-1 and J usage is TRBJ2-7, with 8 bases that match TRBD2. This CDR3 contains 14 residues. The germline V gene has CDR1 DFQATT and CDR2 SNEGSKA (reference sequence). J gave up 3 bases and V 1 base, and 5 bases lay outside the gene matches. This CDR3 is CSARVAGTYYEQYF. For the CDR3, the DNA is TGCAGTGCTAGAGTAGCGGGGACCTACTACGAGCAGTACTTC.

The chain employs TRBV6-2 or TRBV6-3 and TRBJ2-1, with 12 bases fitting TRBD1. V shed 6 bases, J shed 9 bases, and the junction held 6 bases outside the gene matches. Germline V lookup: CDR1 MNHEY, CDR2 SVGEGT. This CDR3 region has 14 residues. Here the CDR3 reads CASSRDRGLFEQFF. CDR3 sequence (DNA): TGTGCCAGCAGCCGGGACAGGGGGCTCTTTGAGCAGTTCTTC.

A few counts support this clonotype. J is TRBJ2-5 and V is TRBV6-6, with 9 bases that match TRBD2. V trimming: 11 bases; J trimming: 1 base; junction bases outside the gene matches: 14. Germline V gene sequence: CDR1 MNHNY, CDR2 SVGAGI (reference sequence). The CDR3 runs 16 residues. CDR3 sequence: CALGREGTWTQETQYF. CDR3 in DNA: TGTGCCCTCGGGCGGGAGGGGACCTGGACCCAAGAGACCCAGTACTTC.

This clonotype was picked up a small number of times. The chain combines TRBV15 with TRBJ2-7, with D possibly being TRBD2 (5 bases). CDR3 length equals 13 residues. Germline CDR1 is LNHNV and CDR2 is YYDKDF (reference sequence). Trimming cost V 1 base and J 4 bases, with 8 bases left between them. CDR3 DNA: TGTGCCACCAGCAGAGGTGAGGGATACGAGCAGTACTTC. Encoded protein: CATSRGEGYEQYF.